This passage covers 17 T cell receptor beta chains from one sample sequenced in a study of T cells after posttransplantation cyclophosphamide. Clones were read by immunoSEQ multiplex PCR, and TCRdb kept only the in-frame ones, dropping some. The profile shows about 52,000 clones, 94% of them singletons. Material for sequencing was PBMCs. Source of these receptors: a woman aged 25 to 39 in good health and a related stem cell transplant donor.

The chain uses TRBV5-1 and TRBJ2-1; D possibly corresponds to TRBD2 (5 bases). The CDR3 spans 14 residues. The ends were cut back, 1 base at V and 4 bases at J, with 9 bases in the middle. Germline V gene data show CDR1 as SGHRS and CDR2 as YFSETQ. CDR3 coding DNA: TGCGCCAGCAGCTTGATAGAGCGGTACAATGAGCAGTTCTTC. It specifies CASSLIERYNEQFF.

The gene calls are TRBV2 and TRBJ2-3; D is perhaps TRBD1 (5 bases). Germline V lookup: CDR1 SNHLY, CDR2 FYNNEI. V was pared by 3 bases and J by 5 bases, with 12 bases between. The CDR3 loop spans 14 amino acids. CDR3 region: CASSDRSRVDTQYF. DNA for the CDR3: TGTGCCAGCAGTGACAGGTCCAGGGTAGATACGCAGTATTTT.

V gene TRBV7-3 combines with J gene TRBJ1-1; perhaps TRBD1 as D (5 bases). Germline loops: CDR1 SGHTA, CDR2 FQGTGA. This CDR3 has 15 residues. Deletions cut 2 bases from V and 4 bases from J, with 14 bases between. The CDR3, as DNA: TGTGCCAGCAGCTTAGGGGGGGGGAGGTTCACTGAAGCTTTCTTT. It encodes CASSLGGGRFTEAFF.

The chain recombines TRBV5-1 with TRBJ1-1, with 8 bases lining up with TRBD1. The trim removed 4 bases at V and 0 bases at J, leaving 8 bases unmatched. This CDR3 is 16 amino acids long. Germline-derived CDR1 and CDR2 are SGHRS and YFSETQ. The CDR3 loop reads CASSGGTGTMNTEAFF. The CDR3, as DNA: TGCGCCAGCAGCGGGGGGACAGGTACCATGAACACTGAAGCTTTCTTT.

This chain connects TRBV7-2 to TRBJ1-5; no clear D. The CDR3 is 14 amino acids. The germline V gene has CDR1 SGHTA and CDR2 FQGNSA. V dropped 2 bases and J dropped 6 bases, with 11 bases sitting between them. CDR3 in DNA: TGTGCCAGCAGCTTACCCGAGGAGGCTCAGCCCCAGCATTTT. This translates into CASSLPEEAQPQHF.

The chain uses TRBV10-3 and TRBJ1-1, with TRBD1 matching over 7 bases. Germline CDR1 and CDR2: ENHRY and SYGVKD. V was clipped by 2 bases and J by 6 bases; unmatched bases: 6. This CDR3 comprises 14 residues. Here the CDR3 DNA reads TGTGCCATCAGTGAGGACAGGGAGAGGTCTGAAGCTTTCTTT. It specifies CAISEDRERSEAFF.

V gene TRBV7-3 combines with J gene TRBJ2-1, with no clear D. Germline assignment: CDR1 SGHTA and CDR2 FQGTGA. The V end was cut by 6 bases, the J end by 6 bases, with 12 bases between. The CDR3 is made up of 13 amino acids. The CDR3: CASSPIDSNEQFF. The CDR3 DNA is TGTGCCAGCAGTCCTATCGACTCCAATGAGCAGTTCTTC.

This sequence joins TRBV19 and TRBJ1-6; a possible D gene is TRBD1 (6 bases). The germline V and J ends were trimmed by 3 bases and 5 bases, with 8 bases remaining between them. Per germline, CDR1 LNHDA and CDR2 SQIVND (reference sequence). The CDR3 totals 14 residues. The CDR3 loop is CASSMGGHNSPLHF. CDR3 nucleotide sequence: TGTGCCAGTAGTATGGGGGGGCATAATTCACCCCTCCACTTT.

This rearrangement joins TRBV4-1 to TRBJ1-3; D uncertain. Germline-derived CDR1 and CDR2 are MGHRA and YSYEKL. The ends were cut back, 4 bases at V and 1 base at J, with 8 bases in the middle. The CDR3 is 14 amino acids. CDR3 nucleotide sequence: TGCGCCAGCAGCCGAGGGAGTTCTGGAAACACCATATATTTT. Translated, it gives CASSRGSSGNTIYF.

V is TRBV7-3 and J is TRBJ2-1; the match to TRBD1 covers 9 bases. V lost 8 bases to trimming and J lost 6 bases; unmatched junction nucleotides: 8. The CDR3 has 14 residues. Germline V lookup: CDR1 SGHTA, CDR2 FQGTGA. This CDR3 reads CASDRDRDGNEQFF. CDR3 DNA: TGTGCCAGCGACAGGGACAGGGACGGCAATGAGCAGTTCTTC.

This rearrangement joins TRBV7-7 to TRBJ2-1, with D maybe TRBD1 (6 bases). CDR1 is SSHAT, CDR2 FNYEAQ, per germline (reference sequence). V was shortened by 5 bases and J by 5 bases, with 10 bases between the two germline ends. CDR3 size: 13 residues. The CDR3, as DNA: TGTGCCAGCAGCACGGACAGAGACAATGAGCAGTTCTTC. Amino acid sequence: CASSTDRDNEQFF. The full variable domain, with the rest looked up from reference TRBV7-7 and TRBJ2-1, is GAGVSQSPRYKVTKRGQDVTLRCDPISSHATLYWYQQALGQGPEFLTYFNYEAQPDKSGLPSDRFSAERPEGSISTLTIQRTEQRDSAMYRCASSTDRDNEQFFGPGTRLTVL.

This chain joins TRBV9 and TRBJ2-3; 8 bases agree with TRBD2. The length of the CDR3 is 17 residues. Germline V CDR1 and CDR2: SGDLS, YYNGEE. V was pared by 0 bases and J by 0 bases, with 6 bases of the junction left unmatched. CDR3 sequence: CASSVALAGFSTDTQYF. Written as DNA, the CDR3 is TGTGCCAGCAGCGTAGCGTTAGCGGGGTTTAGCACAGATACGCAGTATTTT.

The chain combines TRBV27 with TRBJ2-2; maybe TRBD1 (5 bases). V was clipped by 4 bases and J by 3 bases, with 24 bases between them. This CDR3 has 19 amino acids. Germline CDR1 and CDR2: MNHEY and SMNVEV (reference sequence). The CDR3 nucleotides read TGTGCCAGCAGTTGGCTCCGAACAGGCGGTATAGGGGACACCGGGGAGCTGTTTTTT. Its translation is CASSWLRTGGIGDTGELFF.

The chain uses TRBV29-1 and TRBJ2-2, with TRBD1 identical over 7 bases. Germline lookup yields CDR1 SQVTM and CDR2 ANQGSEA. V dropped 6 bases and J dropped 4; count of bases not matched to a gene: 8. The CDR3 runs 14 residues. For the CDR3, the DNA is TGCAGCGTGGGACAGTTTTTGATCACCGGGGAGCTGTTTTTT. The encoded protein is CSVGQFLITGELFF.

This clone has just one count. In nucleotides, the CDR3 is TGTGCCAGTAGTAAACGCAGGGGGCTGACTGAAGCTTTCTTT. Its protein product is CASSKRRGLTEAFF. The J gene is TRBJ1-1, the V gene TRBV19; 8 bases fit TRBD1. The V gene's germline CDR1 is LNHDA and CDR2 SQIVND (reference sequence). This CDR3 region has 14 residues. V lost 4 bases and J lost 5; bases outside the gene matches: 6. The full variable domain, in which reference TRBV19 and TRBJ1-1 provide the parts outside the CDR3, is DGGITQSPKYLFRKEGQNVTLSCEQNLNHDAMYWYRQDPGQGLRLIYYSQIVNDFQKGDIAEGYSVSREKKESFPLTVTSAQKNPTAFYLCASSKRRGLTEAFFGQGTRLTVV.

The chain joins TRBV7-3 to TRBJ2-5; maybe TRBD1 (5 bases). The ends were cut back, 1 base at V and 2 bases at J, with 11 bases in the middle. The CDR3 has 15 residues. Germline V gives CDR1 SGHTA, CDR2 FQGTGA. This chain's CDR3 is CASSLNGQGQETQYF. Written as DNA, the CDR3 is TGTGCCAGCAGCTTAAATGGCCAGGGTCAAGAGACCCAGTACTTC.

The chain couples TRBV5-4 to TRBJ2-5; 11 bases map to TRBD2. CDR1 is SGHNT and CDR2 is YYREEE in the germline V gene (reference sequence). The CDR3 sequence is 16 residues long. V was clipped by 0 bases and J by 1 base; unmatched bases: 2. Here the CDR3 DNA reads TGTGCCAGCAGCTTGGGACTAGCGGGGACCCAAGAGACCCAGTACTTC. Translating gives CASSLGLAGTQETQYF.